These T cell receptor beta chains were read from a single sample in a study of T cells after yellow fever vaccination. TCRdb called the 5' RACE reads again in MiXCR, with one record for every CDR3 protein. In the table there are 200,000 to 250,000 distinct CDR3 sequences, around 7% of which are singletons. Material: CD4+ T cells sorted from PBMCs, obtained 15 days after the yellow fever booster vaccination. Receptors were obtained from a young man who received the YFV17D yellow fever vaccine. The CDR3 runs from the conserved cysteine through the conserved F or W. The order of the fields is D gene, V gene, clone size, CDR3 length, J gene, CDR3 DNA, CDR3 protein. A D gene is named only where the DNA matches it firmly. Expanded clones are given a class, and other clones once, few, many or no size at all.

d_call: .; v_call: TRBV4-3; clone_size: many; cdr3_length: 14; j_call: TRBJ2-4; cdr3_nt: TGCGCCAGCAGCCAAGATGCCAGGGTAAACATTCAGTACTTC; cdr3_aa: CASSQDARVNIQYF
d_call: .; v_call: TRBV18; clone_size: .; cdr3_length: 15; j_call: TRBJ2-7; cdr3_nt: TGTGCCAGCTCACCGAGGGGGGGCCCACCTGGCGAGCAGTACTTC; cdr3_aa: CASSPRGGPPGEQYF
d_call: .; v_call: TRBV14; clone_size: few; cdr3_length: 12; j_call: TRBJ2-7; cdr3_nt: TGTGCCAGCAGCCAAGAGCGAATGCTGCAGTACTTC; cdr3_aa: CASSQERMLQYF
d_call: TRBD1; v_call: TRBV12-3/TRBV12-4; clone_size: .; cdr3_length: 16; j_call: TRBJ2-3; cdr3_nt: TGTGCCAGCAGTCCACGGACAGGGGGCTCGACAGATACGCAGTATTTT; cdr3_aa: CASSPRTGGSTDTQYF
d_call: TRBD2; v_call: TRBV20-1; clone_size: few; cdr3_length: 18; j_call: TRBJ2-7; cdr3_nt: TGCAGTGCTAGAGATCTCGGACTAGCGGGAGATATATACTACGAGCAGTACTTC; cdr3_aa: CSARDLGLAGDIYYEQYF
d_call: TRBD2; v_call: TRBV4-3; clone_size: many; cdr3_length: 17; j_call: TRBJ2-1; cdr3_nt: TGCGCCAGCAGCCAACAAACTAGCGCCCGCGCCTACAATGAGCAGTTCTTC; cdr3_aa: CASSQQTSARAYNEQFF
d_call: .; v_call: TRBV5-1; clone_size: .; cdr3_length: 14; j_call: TRBJ2-5; cdr3_nt: TGCGCCGGCAGCTCTGGTGTGAGGCAAGAGACCCAGTACTTC; cdr3_aa: CAGSSGVRQETQYF
d_call: .; v_call: TRBV4-3; clone_size: .; cdr3_length: 15; j_call: TRBJ2-5; cdr3_nt: TGCGCCAGCAGCCCCGGGACTCCCGGAGGGGAGACCCAGTACTTC; cdr3_aa: CASSPGTPGGETQYF
d_call: TRBD2; v_call: TRBV4-1; clone_size: few; cdr3_length: 16; j_call: TRBJ2-5; cdr3_nt: TGCGCCAGCAGCCAAGTTGCGAGCGGGGGGGGAGAGACCCAGTACTTC; cdr3_aa: CASSQVASGGGETQYF
d_call: TRBD1; v_call: TRBV27; clone_size: .; cdr3_length: 14; j_call: TRBJ1-1; cdr3_nt: TGTGCCAGCAGTCCCTCAGGGGGCTTAACTGAAGCTTTCTTT; cdr3_aa: CASSPSGGLTEAFF
d_call: TRBD1; v_call: TRBV10-3; clone_size: .; cdr3_length: 13; j_call: TRBJ2-7; cdr3_nt: TGTGCCACTTCAGACAGGGCTACCTACGAGCAGTACTTC; cdr3_aa: CATSDRATYEQYF
d_call: .; v_call: TRBV7-9; clone_size: many; cdr3_length: 14; j_call: TRBJ2-7; cdr3_nt: TGTGCCAGCAAAGGTGTAGGCATTTCCTACGAGCAGTACTTC; cdr3_aa: CASKGVGISYEQYF
d_call: TRBD1; v_call: TRBV29-1; clone_size: .; cdr3_length: 13; j_call: TRBJ1-5; cdr3_nt: TGCAGCGTAAAACAGGGGGTCGATCAGCCCCAGCATTTT; cdr3_aa: CSVKQGVDQPQHF
d_call: .; v_call: TRBV12-3/TRBV12-4; clone_size: .; cdr3_length: 17; j_call: TRBJ1-3; cdr3_nt: TGTGCCAGCTCCACCTACCGGGACTTACTCTCTGGAAACACCATATATTTT; cdr3_aa: CASSTYRDLLSGNTIYF
d_call: TRBD2; v_call: TRBV12-3/TRBV12-4; clone_size: .; cdr3_length: 15; j_call: TRBJ2-3; cdr3_nt: TGTGCCAGCACCCGTCAGCAGGGAGGGACAGATACGCAGTATTTT; cdr3_aa: CASTRQQGGTDTQYF
d_call: TRBD2; v_call: TRBV7-2; clone_size: .; cdr3_length: 15; j_call: TRBJ2-1; cdr3_nt: TGTGCCAGCAGCTTTAGCGGGAGTGTGGGCAATGAGCAGTTCTTC; cdr3_aa: CASSFSGSVGNEQFF
d_call: TRBD1; v_call: TRBV30; clone_size: few; cdr3_length: 16; j_call: TRBJ2-2; cdr3_nt: TGTGCCTGGAGTCAGCAGACAGGGACGAAAGCCGGGGAGCTGTTTTTT; cdr3_aa: CAWSQQTGTKAGELFF
d_call: TRBD2; v_call: TRBV20-1; clone_size: many; cdr3_length: 14; j_call: TRBJ2-2; cdr3_nt: TGCAGTGCTAGAGCTAGCGGGAACACCGGGGAGCTGTTTTTT; cdr3_aa: CSARASGNTGELFF
d_call: .; v_call: TRBV3-1; clone_size: .; cdr3_length: 14; j_call: TRBJ2-3; cdr3_nt: TGTGCCAGCAGCCAAGACGGACACACAGATACGCAGTATTTT; cdr3_aa: CASSQDGHTDTQYF
d_call: .; v_call: TRBV20-1; clone_size: many; cdr3_length: 10; j_call: TRBJ2-5; cdr3_nt: TGCAGTGCTAGAGATAAGGAAGTGTACTTC; cdr3_aa: CSARDKEVYF
d_call: TRBD2; v_call: TRBV3-1; clone_size: few; cdr3_length: 17; j_call: TRBJ2-2; cdr3_nt: TGTGCCAGCAGCCGTGGACTAGCGGGAGTGAACACCGGGGAGCTGTTTTTT; cdr3_aa: CASSRGLAGVNTGELFF
d_call: TRBD2; v_call: TRBV29-1; clone_size: .; cdr3_length: 13; j_call: TRBJ2-5; cdr3_nt: TGCAGCGTTGAGGGTGCGGGAGCTGAGACCCAGTACTTC; cdr3_aa: CSVEGAGAETQYF
d_call: TRBD1; v_call: TRBV3-1; clone_size: few; cdr3_length: 16; j_call: TRBJ1-5; cdr3_nt: TGTGCCAGCAGCCAAGCTGGGACAGGGGGCAATCAGCCCCAGCATTTT; cdr3_aa: CASSQAGTGGNQPQHF
d_call: TRBD2; v_call: TRBV20-1; clone_size: few; cdr3_length: 14; j_call: TRBJ2-7; cdr3_nt: TGCAGTGCTAGTGACAGCGGGGGCGACTACGAGCAGTACTTC; cdr3_aa: CSASDSGGDYEQYF
d_call: .; v_call: TRBV7-2; clone_size: .; cdr3_length: 15; j_call: TRBJ2-2; cdr3_nt: TGTGCCAGCAGTTATAGCGGAACGAACACCGGGGAGCTGTTTTTT; cdr3_aa: CASSYSGTNTGELFF
d_call: .; v_call: TRBV7-9; clone_size: .; cdr3_length: 15; j_call: TRBJ2-7; cdr3_nt: TGTGCCAGCAGCTTAGGAGACAGCGGGCCCTACGAGCAGTACTTC; cdr3_aa: CASSLGDSGPYEQYF
d_call: TRBD1; v_call: TRBV7-2; clone_size: many; cdr3_length: 13; j_call: TRBJ1-2; cdr3_nt: TGTGCCAGCAGCCTCACAGGGGGTCGCGGCTACACCTTC; cdr3_aa: CASSLTGGRGYTF
d_call: .; v_call: TRBV20-1; clone_size: many; cdr3_length: 11; j_call: TRBJ2-3; cdr3_nt: TGCAGTGCTTCCCACACAGATACGCAGTATTTT; cdr3_aa: CSASHTDTQYF
d_call: .; v_call: TRBV6-5; clone_size: many; cdr3_length: 14; j_call: TRBJ2-7; cdr3_nt: TGTGCCAGCAGTCCGGGCGGCGCATCGGCCGAGCAGTACTTC; cdr3_aa: CASSPGGASAEQYF
d_call: TRBD2; v_call: TRBV4-2; clone_size: many; cdr3_length: 18; j_call: TRBJ2-2; cdr3_nt: TGTGCCAGCAGCCATTATGCGGGAGGGCGTCACTCCGCCGGGGAGCTGTTTTTT; cdr3_aa: CASSHYAGGRHSAGELFF
d_call: .; v_call: TRBV18; clone_size: many; cdr3_length: 14; j_call: TRBJ2-5; cdr3_nt: TGTGCCAGCTCACCCCGGACAGCGTTAGAGACCCAGTACTTC; cdr3_aa: CASSPRTALETQYF
d_call: .; v_call: TRBV7-9; clone_size: many; cdr3_length: 14; j_call: TRBJ2-1; cdr3_nt: TGTGCCAGCACCCCCTGGGAGTGGAGGAATGAGCAGTTCTTC; cdr3_aa: CASTPWEWRNEQFF
d_call: .; v_call: TRBV28; clone_size: many; cdr3_length: 15; j_call: TRBJ2-5; cdr3_nt: TGTGCCGGAGCCCCGAGATTAAGTGGCCAAGAGACCCAGTACTTC; cdr3_aa: CAGAPRLSGQETQYF
d_call: .; v_call: TRBV5-1; clone_size: many; cdr3_length: 15; j_call: TRBJ1-5; cdr3_nt: TGCGCCAGCAGCTTAGGGGGTCGGGGCGATCAGCCCCAGCATTTT; cdr3_aa: CASSLGGRGDQPQHF
d_call: .; v_call: TRBV6-2/TRBV6-3; clone_size: .; cdr3_length: 14; j_call: TRBJ2-5; cdr3_nt: TGTGCCAGCAGTTACTCGACTATCCAAGAGACCCAGTACTTC; cdr3_aa: CASSYSTIQETQYF
d_call: .; v_call: TRBV3-1; clone_size: few; cdr3_length: 11; j_call: TRBJ2-5; cdr3_nt: TGTGCCAGCAGCCTCGCGTTGACCCAGTACTTC; cdr3_aa: CASSLALTQYF
d_call: .; v_call: TRBV6-2/TRBV6-3; clone_size: few; cdr3_length: 17; j_call: TRBJ2-1; cdr3_nt: TGTGCCAGCAGTTGGGGGGGGCCTAGCGAATCCTACAATGAGCAGTTCTTC; cdr3_aa: CASSWGGPSESYNEQFF
d_call: TRBD1; v_call: TRBV18; clone_size: many; cdr3_length: 15; j_call: TRBJ2-7; cdr3_nt: TGTGCCAGCTCACCCTTCCAGGGGGCTCACTACGAGCAGTACTTC; cdr3_aa: CASSPFQGAHYEQYF
d_call: TRBD2; v_call: TRBV5-4; clone_size: .; cdr3_length: 17; j_call: TRBJ2-7; cdr3_nt: TGTGCCAGCAGCTTGGGGGCGGGACTAGCGGGAATCTACGAGCAGTACTTC; cdr3_aa: CASSLGAGLAGIYEQYF
d_call: .; v_call: TRBV5-1; clone_size: .; cdr3_length: 15; j_call: TRBJ2-3; cdr3_nt: TGCGCCAGCAGGTTCCTGACTTCATTCACAGATACGCAGTATTTT; cdr3_aa: CASRFLTSFTDTQYF